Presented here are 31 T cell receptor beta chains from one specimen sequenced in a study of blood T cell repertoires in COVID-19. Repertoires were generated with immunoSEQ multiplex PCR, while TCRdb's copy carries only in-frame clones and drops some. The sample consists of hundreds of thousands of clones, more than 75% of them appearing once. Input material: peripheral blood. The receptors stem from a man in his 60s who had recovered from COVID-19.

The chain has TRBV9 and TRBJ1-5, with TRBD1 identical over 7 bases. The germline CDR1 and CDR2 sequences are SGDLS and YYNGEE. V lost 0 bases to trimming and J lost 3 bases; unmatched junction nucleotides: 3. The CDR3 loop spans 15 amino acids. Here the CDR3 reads CASSVDGQANQPQHF. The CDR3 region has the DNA TGTGCCAGCAGCGTAGATGGACAGGCCAATCAGCCCCAGCATTTT.

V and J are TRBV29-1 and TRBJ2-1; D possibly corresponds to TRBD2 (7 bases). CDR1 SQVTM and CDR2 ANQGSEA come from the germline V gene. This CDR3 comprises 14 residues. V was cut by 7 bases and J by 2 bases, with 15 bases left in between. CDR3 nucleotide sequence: TGCAGCGCCCGCGGGGGACAAACCTACAATGAGCAGTTCTTC. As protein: CSARGGQTYNEQFF.

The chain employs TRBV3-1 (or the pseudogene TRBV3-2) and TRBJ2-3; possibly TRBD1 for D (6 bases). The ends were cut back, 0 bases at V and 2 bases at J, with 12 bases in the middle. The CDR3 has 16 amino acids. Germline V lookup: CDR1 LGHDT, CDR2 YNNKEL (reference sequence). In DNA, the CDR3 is TGTGCCAGCAGCCAAGATCCATGGACAGACACAGATACGCAGTATTTT. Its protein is CASSQDPWTDTDTQYF.

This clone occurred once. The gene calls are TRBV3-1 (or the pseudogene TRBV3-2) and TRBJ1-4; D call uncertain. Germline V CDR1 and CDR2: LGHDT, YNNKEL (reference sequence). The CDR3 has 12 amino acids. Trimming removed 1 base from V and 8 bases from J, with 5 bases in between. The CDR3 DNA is TGTGCCAGCAGCCAAGTGCGCGAAAAACTGTTTTTT. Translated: CASSQVREKLFF.

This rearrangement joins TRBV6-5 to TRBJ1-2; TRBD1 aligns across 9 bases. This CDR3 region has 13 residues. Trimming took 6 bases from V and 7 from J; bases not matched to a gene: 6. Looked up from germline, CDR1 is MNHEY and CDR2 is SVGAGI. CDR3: CASSLQGARGYTF. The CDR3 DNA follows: TGTGCCAGCAGCCTACAGGGGGCGCGTGGCTACACCTTC.

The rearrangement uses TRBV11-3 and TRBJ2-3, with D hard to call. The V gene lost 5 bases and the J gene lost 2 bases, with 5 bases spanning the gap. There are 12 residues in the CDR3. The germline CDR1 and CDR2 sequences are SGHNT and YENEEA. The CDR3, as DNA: TGTGCCAGCAGCCAATCCACAGATACGCAGTATTTT. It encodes CASSQSTDTQYF. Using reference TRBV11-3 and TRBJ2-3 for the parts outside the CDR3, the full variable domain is EAGVVQSPRYKIIEKKQPVAFWCNPISGHNTLYWYLQNLGQGPELLIRYENEEAVDDSQLPKDRFSAERLKGVDSTLKIQPAELGDSAVYLCASSQSTDTQYFGPGTRLTVL.

The CDR3 spells CASSPRKIRTGRGTGANVLTF. CDR3 sequence (DNA): TGTGCCAGCAGCCCCAGGAAGATACGGACCGGTAGGGGGACTGGGGCCAACGTCCTGACTTTC. The chain is built from TRBV2 and TRBJ2-6, with D possibly TRBD1 on 6 matching bases. Trimming stripped 6 bases from V and 2 bases from J, with 29 bases between. The length of the CDR3 is 21 residues. The germline V gene encodes CDR1 SNHLY and CDR2 FYNNEI.

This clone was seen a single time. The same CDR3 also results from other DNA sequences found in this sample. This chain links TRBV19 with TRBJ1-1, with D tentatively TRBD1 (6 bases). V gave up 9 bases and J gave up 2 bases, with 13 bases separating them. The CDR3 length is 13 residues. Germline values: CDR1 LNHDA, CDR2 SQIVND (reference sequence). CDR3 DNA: TGTGCCAGCTCGGACAGACCAAACACTGAAGCTTTCTTT. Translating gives CASSDRPNTEAFF.

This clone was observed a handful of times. This CDR3 reads CSFSPGTGWDTQYF. The CDR3 coding sequence is TGCAGCTTCTCCCCCGGGACAGGGTGGGATACGCAGTATTTT. V is TRBV29-1 and J is TRBJ2-3; 9 bases fit TRBD1. The length of the CDR3 is 14 residues. V dropped 8 bases and J dropped 6; count of bases not matched to a gene: 12. Germline CDR1 is SQVTM and CDR2 is ANQGSEA.

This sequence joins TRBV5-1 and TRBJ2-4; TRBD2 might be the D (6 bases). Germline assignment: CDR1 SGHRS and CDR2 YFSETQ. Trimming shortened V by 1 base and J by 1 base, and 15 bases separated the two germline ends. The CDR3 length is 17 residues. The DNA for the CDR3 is TGCGCCAGCAGCTTGAGCACCGGGGGACTGGCCAAAAACATTCAGTACTTC. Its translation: CASSLSTGGLAKNIQYF. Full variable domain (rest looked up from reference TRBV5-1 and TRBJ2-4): KAGVTQTPRYLIKTRGQQVTLSCSPISGHRSVSWYQQTPGQGLQFLFEYFSETQRNKGNFPGRFSGRQFSNSRSEMNVSTLELGDSALYLCASSLSTGGLAKNIQYFGAGTRLSVL.

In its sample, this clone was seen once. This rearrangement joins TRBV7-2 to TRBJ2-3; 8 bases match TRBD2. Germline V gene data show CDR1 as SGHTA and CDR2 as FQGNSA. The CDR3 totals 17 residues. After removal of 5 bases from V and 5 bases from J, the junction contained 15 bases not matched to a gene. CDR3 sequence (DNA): TGTGCCAGCAGCATAGATTACGGGGGGGAAATGGGAGATACGCAGTATTTT. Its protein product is CASSIDYGGEMGDTQYF.

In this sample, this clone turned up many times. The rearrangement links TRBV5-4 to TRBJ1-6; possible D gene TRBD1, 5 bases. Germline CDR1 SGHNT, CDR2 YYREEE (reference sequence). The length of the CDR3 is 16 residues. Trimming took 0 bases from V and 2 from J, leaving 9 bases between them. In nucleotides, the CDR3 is TGTGCCAGCAGCTTGGAGGAGGGGACCTATAATTCACCCCTCCACTTT. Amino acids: CASSLEEGTYNSPLHF.

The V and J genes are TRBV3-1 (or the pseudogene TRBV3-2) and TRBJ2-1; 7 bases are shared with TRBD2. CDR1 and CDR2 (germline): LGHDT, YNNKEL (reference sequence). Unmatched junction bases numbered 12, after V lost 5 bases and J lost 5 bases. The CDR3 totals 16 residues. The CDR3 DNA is TGTGCCAGCAGCTTGTGGGCCGGGGGACTAAACAATGAGCAGTTCTTC. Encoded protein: CASSLWAGGLNNEQFF.

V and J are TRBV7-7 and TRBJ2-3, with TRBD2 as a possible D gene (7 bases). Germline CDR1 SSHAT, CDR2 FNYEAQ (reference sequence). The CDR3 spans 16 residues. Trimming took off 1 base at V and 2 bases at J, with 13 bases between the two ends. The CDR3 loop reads CASSLVEGGSTDTQYF. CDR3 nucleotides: TGTGCCAGCAGCTTAGTGGAGGGGGGGTCCACAGATACGCAGTATTTT. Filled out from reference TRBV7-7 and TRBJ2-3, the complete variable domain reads GAGVSQSPRYKVTKRGQDVTLRCDPISSHATLYWYQQALGQGPEFLTYFNYEAQPDKSGLPSDRFSAERPEGSISTLTIQRTEQRDSAMYRCASSLVEGGSTDTQYFGPGTRLTVL.

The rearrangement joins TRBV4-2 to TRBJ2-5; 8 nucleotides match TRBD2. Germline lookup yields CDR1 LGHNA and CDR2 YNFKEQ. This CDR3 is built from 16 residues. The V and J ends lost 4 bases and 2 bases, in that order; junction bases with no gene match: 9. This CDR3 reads CASSRGPERGQETQYF. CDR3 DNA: TGTGCCAGCAGCCGGGGCCCGGAGCGGGGGCAAGAGACCCAGTACTTC.

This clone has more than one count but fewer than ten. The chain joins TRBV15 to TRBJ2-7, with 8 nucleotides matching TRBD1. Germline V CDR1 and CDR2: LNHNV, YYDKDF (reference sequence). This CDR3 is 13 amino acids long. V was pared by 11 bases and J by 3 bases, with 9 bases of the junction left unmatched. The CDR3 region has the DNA TGTGCCGCCGGGACAGGACTTCTCTACGAGCAGTACTTC. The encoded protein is CAAGTGLLYEQYF.

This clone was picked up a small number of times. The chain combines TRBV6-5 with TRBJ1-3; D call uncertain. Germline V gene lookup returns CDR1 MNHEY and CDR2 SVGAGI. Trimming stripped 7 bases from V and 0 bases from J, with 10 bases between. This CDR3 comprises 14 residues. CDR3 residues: CASTERVSGNTIYF. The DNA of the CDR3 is TGTGCCAGCACGGAGCGGGTCTCTGGAAACACCATATATTTT.

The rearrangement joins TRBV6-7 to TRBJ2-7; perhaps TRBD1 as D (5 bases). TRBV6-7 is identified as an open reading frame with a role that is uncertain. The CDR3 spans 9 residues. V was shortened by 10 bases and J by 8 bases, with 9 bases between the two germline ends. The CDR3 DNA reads TGTGCCACCAGACAGAAGCAGTACTTC. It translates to CATRQKQYF.

CDR3 loop: CASSLLSGRFVPQETQYF. CDR3 coding DNA: TGTGCCAGCAGCCTCCTGAGCGGGAGGTTTGTACCCCAAGAGACCCAGTACTTC. The chain employs TRBV5-6 and TRBJ2-5; 9 positions match TRBD2. The length of the CDR3 is 18 residues. In germline, CDR1 is SGHDT, CDR2 YYEEEE. The V gene end was trimmed by 4 bases and the J gene end by 1 base; junction bases not matched to a gene: 14.

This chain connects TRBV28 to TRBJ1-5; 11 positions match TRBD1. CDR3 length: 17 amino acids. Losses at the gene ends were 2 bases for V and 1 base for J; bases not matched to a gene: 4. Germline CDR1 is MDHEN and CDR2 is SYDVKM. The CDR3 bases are TGTGCCAGCAGTTTACGGACAGGGGGCTTAAGCAATCAGCCCCAGCATTTT. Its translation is CASSLRTGGLSNQPQHF.

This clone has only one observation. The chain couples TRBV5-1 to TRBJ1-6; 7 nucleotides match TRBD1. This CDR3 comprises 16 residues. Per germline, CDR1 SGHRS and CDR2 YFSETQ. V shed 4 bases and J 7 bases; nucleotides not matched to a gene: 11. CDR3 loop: CASSREPTGLNSPLHF. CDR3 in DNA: TGCGCCAGCAGCCGGGAACCGACAGGGCTAAATTCACCCCTCCACTTT.

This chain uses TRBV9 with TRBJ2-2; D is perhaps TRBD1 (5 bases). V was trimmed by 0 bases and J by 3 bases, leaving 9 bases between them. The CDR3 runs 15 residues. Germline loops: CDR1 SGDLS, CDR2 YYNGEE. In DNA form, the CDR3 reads TGTGCCAGCAGCGTAGGCGTAGGGGACACCGGGGAGCTGTTTTTT. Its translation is CASSVGVGDTGELFF.

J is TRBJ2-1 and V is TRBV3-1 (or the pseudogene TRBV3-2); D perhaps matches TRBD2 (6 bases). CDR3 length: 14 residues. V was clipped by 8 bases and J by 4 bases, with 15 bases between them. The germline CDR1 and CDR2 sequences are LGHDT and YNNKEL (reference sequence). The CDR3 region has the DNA TGTGCCAGCTCCCGGGCTAGCGAATACAATGAGCAGTTCTTC. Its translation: CASSRASEYNEQFF.

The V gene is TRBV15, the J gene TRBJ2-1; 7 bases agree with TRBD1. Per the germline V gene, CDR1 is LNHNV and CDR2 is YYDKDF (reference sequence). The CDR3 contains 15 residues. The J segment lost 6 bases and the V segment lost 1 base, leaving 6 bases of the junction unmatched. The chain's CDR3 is CATSRAGTATNEQFF. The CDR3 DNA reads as TGTGCCACCAGCAGAGCCGGGACAGCCACCAATGAGCAGTTCTTC.

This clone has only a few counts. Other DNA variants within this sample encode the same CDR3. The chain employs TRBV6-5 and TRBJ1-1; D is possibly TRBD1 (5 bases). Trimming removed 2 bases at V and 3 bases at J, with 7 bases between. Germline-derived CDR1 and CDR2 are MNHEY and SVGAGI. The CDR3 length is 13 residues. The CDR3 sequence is CASSYGGDTEAFF. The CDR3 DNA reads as TGTGCCAGCAGTTACGGGGGGGACACTGAAGCTTTCTTT.

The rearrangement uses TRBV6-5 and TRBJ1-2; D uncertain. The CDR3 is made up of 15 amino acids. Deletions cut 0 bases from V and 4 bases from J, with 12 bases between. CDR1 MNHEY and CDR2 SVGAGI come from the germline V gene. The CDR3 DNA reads TGTGCCAGCAGTTACTCGTTCGCGGGCGTCTATGGCTACACCTTC. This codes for CASSYSFAGVYGYTF.

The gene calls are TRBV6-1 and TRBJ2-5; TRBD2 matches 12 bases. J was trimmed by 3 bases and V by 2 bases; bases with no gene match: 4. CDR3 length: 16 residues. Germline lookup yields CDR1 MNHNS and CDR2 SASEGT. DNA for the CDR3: TGTGCCAGCAGTGAATGGGCTAGCGGGGGGGAAGAGACCCAGTACTTC. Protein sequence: CASSEWASGGEETQYF.

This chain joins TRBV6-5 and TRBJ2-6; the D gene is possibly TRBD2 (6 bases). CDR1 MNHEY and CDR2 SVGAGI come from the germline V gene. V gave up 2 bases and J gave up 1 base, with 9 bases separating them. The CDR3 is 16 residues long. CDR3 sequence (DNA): TGTGCCAGCAGTTACGGCGGGGCTTCTGGGGCCAACGTCCTGACTTTC. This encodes CASSYGGASGANVLTF.

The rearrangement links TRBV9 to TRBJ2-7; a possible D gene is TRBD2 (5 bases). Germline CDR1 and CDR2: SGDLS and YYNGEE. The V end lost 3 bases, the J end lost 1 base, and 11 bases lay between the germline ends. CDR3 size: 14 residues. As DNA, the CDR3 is TGTGCCAGCAGCGCCGGGGTTTTTTCCTACGAGCAGTACTTC. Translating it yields CASSAGVFSYEQYF.

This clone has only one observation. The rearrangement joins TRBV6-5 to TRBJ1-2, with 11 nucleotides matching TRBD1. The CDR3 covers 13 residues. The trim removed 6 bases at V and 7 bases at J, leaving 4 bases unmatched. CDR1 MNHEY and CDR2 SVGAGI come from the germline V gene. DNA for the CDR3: TGTGCCAGCAGCCCCGGGACAGGGGGTGGCTACACCTTC. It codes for CASSPGTGGGYTF.

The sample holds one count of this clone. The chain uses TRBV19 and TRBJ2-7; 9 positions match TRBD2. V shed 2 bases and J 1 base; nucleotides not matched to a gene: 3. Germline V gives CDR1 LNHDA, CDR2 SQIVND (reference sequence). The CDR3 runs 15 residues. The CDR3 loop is CASSISGGYSYEQYF. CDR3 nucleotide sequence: TGTGCCAGTAGTATAAGCGGGGGGTATTCCTACGAGCAGTACTTC.